This record looks at one T cell receptor (beta chain) sequence and its context. Its antigen specificity is not known. Base quality data are lacking; no much larger clone is found one base away. Receptor amplification or capture employed PCR. Sequencing relied on an Illumina HiSeq 2500. To reduce PCR and sequencing biases, unique molecular identifiers were incorporated into the TCR beta cDNA libraries. Every 1 to 10 million input T cells yielded approximately 500,000 cDNA molecules, meaning each molecule approximated one T cell. The patient libraries were prepared and sequenced using the same protocol as the earlier healthy control dataset. Within a given batch, samples were prepared together, multiplexed and sequenced on the same HiSeq lane. The published analysis was carried out like this. MIGEC was used to process the raw barcoded reads, and molecular identifier groups with only a single read were discarded before consensus assembly and CDR3 extraction. VDJtools was used for post-analysis of the clonotype tables, and diversity was normalized by down-sampling every dataset to the size of the smallest sample. In repertoire overlap clustering, CDR3 amino acid sequences, but not nucleotide sequences, were matched to correct batch-related cross-sample contamination. TCRdb passed the public sequencing reads through fastp at Q25 and MiXCR, retaining productive beta sequences. Under each unique CDR3 protein, matching rows form one entry showing the most common genes and DNA. Here the V and J calls rest on TCRdb's processing, not on the authors' analysis. Across this sample there are about 540,000 distinct CDR3 sequences, with approximately 31% seen only once. The top ten hold around 5.9% of the sample.

The entry originates in a study of post-analysis software for immune sequencing data (dated by TCRdb to the mid-2010s). Study-wide context: Recorded disease courses included relapsing-remitting, secondary progressive and progressive-relapsing multiple sclerosis, with some patients lacking subtype annotation. The multiple sclerosis patient repertoires were compared with 11 previously published healthy control repertoires from donors aged 6 to 25 years. A subset of samples was prepared in parallel using single-end sample barcoding, then pooled and co-amplified after Illumina adapter ligation. Summary of the overall study and its limitations: The multiple sclerosis patient group was slightly younger than the control group. Patients showed significantly higher frequencies than controls for roughly 5 TRBV segments, among them TRBV5-6, TRBV5-1 and TRBV20-1. Multiple sclerosis patients had significantly lower normalized Chao1 diversity than controls, a result that suggests substantial peripheral T-cell clonal expansion. Strong co-clustering of samples prepared in the same batch was shown by direct clustering with F measure, prompting a batch-effect correction.

To demonstrate the VDJtools post-analysis software, TCR beta repertoires were profiled from the peripheral blood of roughly 14 young patients with multiple sclerosis. Multiple sclerosis patients were children and adolescents aged roughly 6 to 15 years. The germline V gene gives CDR1 as SGHTA and CDR2 as FQGNSA. The CDR3 has 15 amino acids, counting the end cysteine and phenylalanine. Left in the record is the CDR3 DNA by itself, 45 bases read in frame from the first base. Trimming costs V 0 bases and J 5 bases, and their ends lie 12 bases apart. The chain is assembled from TRBV7-2 and TRBJ2-3; tentative D gene TRBD2, with 5 bases matching. Sequenced: blood. This clonotype was sampled from a girl younger than 18 with multiple sclerosis. CDR3 sequence: CASSLARTRGDTQYF. The DNA sequence follows: TGTGCCAGCAGCTTAGCTCGCACCCGGGGAGATACGCAGTATTTT.